These 14 T cell receptor beta chains share one sample of origin, sequenced in a study of beta chain features in type 1 diabetes. Expressed TCRB transcripts were sequenced after all isolated RNA was converted to cDNA. TCRdb's copy holds only in-frame clones and misses some; the assay was immunoSEQ multiplex PCR. The sample has around 310,000 clones, approximately 12% seen once; the top ten hold roughly 0.015%. Broader study findings: The study found moderately but significantly shorter TCRB CDR3s in all four CD4+ subsets of Type 1 diabetes patients.

These TCRs' antigens remain unknown. Sequenced sample: naive CD4+ T cells from blood. The source is a woman between 18 and 29 years old with type 1 diabetes.

The chain has TRBV9 and TRBJ2-1; 15 nucleotides agree with TRBD2. Germline CDR1 SGDLS, CDR2 YYNGEE. This CDR3 is 19 amino acids long. V lost 2 bases to trimming and J lost 0 bases; unmatched junction nucleotides: 6. Here the CDR3 reads CASSVGTSGGRSSYNEQFF. CDR3 bases: TGTGCCAGCAGCGTCGGGACTAGCGGGGGGCGTAGCTCCTACAATGAGCAGTTCTTC.

The V call is TRBV7-9, the J call TRBJ2-5, with D perhaps TRBD1 (6 bases). Germline V gives CDR1 SEHNR, CDR2 FQNEAQ (reference sequence). The CDR3 contains 15 residues. The ends were cut back, 5 bases at V and 4 bases at J, with 17 bases in the middle. CDR3 amino acids: CASSPDTGTGETQYF. The CDR3 DNA sequence: TGTGCCAGCAGCCCAGATACAGGGACCGGAGAGACCCAGTACTTC.

The CDR3 is CASGQGLTEAFF. In nucleotides, the CDR3 is TGTGCCAGCGGACAGGGTTTGACTGAAGCTTTCTTT. V usage is TRBV9 and J usage is TRBJ1-1; TRBD1 matches at 8 bases. The CDR3 runs 12 residues. V gave up 7 bases and J gave up 5 bases; unmatched junction bases: 4. Germline-derived CDR1 and CDR2 are SGDLS and YYNGEE.

This clone has a handful of counts. The chain has TRBV18 and TRBJ2-7; TRBD1 is a possible D gene (6 bases). Trimming removed 5 bases from V and 0 bases from J, with 14 bases in between. CDR3 size: 15 residues. In germline, CDR1 is KGHSH, CDR2 LQKENI. DNA of the CDR3: TGTGCCAGCTCAGAACAGGGTCAAGGCTCCTACGAGCAGTACGTC. Translated, it gives CASSEQGQGSYEQYV.

This clone has a handful of counts. The chain joins TRBV7-9 to TRBJ2-1, with 7 bases lining up with TRBD2. CDR3 size: 14 residues. V lost 4 bases and J lost 1; bases outside the gene matches: 1. Germline CDR1 is SEHNR and CDR2 is FQNEAQ (reference sequence). CDR3 loop: CASSSSGSYNEQFF. DNA of the CDR3: TGTGCCAGCAGCTCTAGCGGTTCCTACAATGAGCAGTTCTTC.

The chain links TRBV6-6 to TRBJ2-2; 7 bases are a match to TRBD1. Trimming took 7 bases from V and 1 from J; bases not matched to a gene: 9. Germline assignment: CDR1 MNHNY and CDR2 SVGAGI (reference sequence). This CDR3 region has 16 residues. The CDR3 DNA is TGTGCCAGCACTCCGAGGGGACAGAAGAACACCGGGGAGCTGTTTTTT. Its protein product is CASTPRGQKNTGELFF.

The J gene is TRBJ2-1, the V gene TRBV20-1; D not resolved. The V end was cut by 2 bases, the J end by 5 bases, with 4 bases between. Germline V gene data show CDR1 as DFQATT and CDR2 as SNEGSKA (reference sequence). The CDR3 totals 11 residues. The CDR3: CSARPNNEQFF. The CDR3 region has the DNA TGCAGTGCTAGACCTAACAATGAGCAGTTCTTC.

This clone was detected only a few times. The chain links TRBV6-6 to TRBJ2-4, with 14 bases matching TRBD2. Per the germline V gene, CDR1 is MNHNY and CDR2 is SVGAGI (reference sequence). Trimming took 6 bases from V and 5 from J; bases not matched to a gene: 6. This CDR3 spans 16 amino acids. The CDR3 coding sequence is TGTGCCAGCAGCCTGGGACTAGCGGGAGCTCAAAACATTCAGTACTTC. Its translation: CASSLGLAGAQNIQYF.

This clone has more than one count but fewer than ten. The chain carries TRBV16 and TRBJ1-2, with a weak D call TRBD1 (6 bases). The CDR3 has 16 residues. V lost 4 bases, J lost 4 bases, and 19 bases lay in between. CDR1 and CDR2 (germline): KGHSY, FQNENV. The CDR3 loop is CASSPHLEGQTYGYTF. The CDR3 DNA sequence: TGTGCCAGCAGCCCTCACCTCGAGGGACAAACCTATGGCTACACCTTC.

Comments on this clone: Other DNA sequences within the sample encode an identical CDR3. The chain has TRBV28 and TRBJ2-3; the D gene is possibly TRBD2 (6 bases). The CDR3 has 14 amino acids. With 5 bases removed from V and 0 bases from J, the gap between germline ends came to 9 bases. CDR1 and CDR2 (germline): MDHEN, SYDVKM. The CDR3 loop is CASSLGGSTDTQYF. CDR3 DNA: TGTGCCAGCAGTCTGGGGGGAAGCACAGATACGCAGTATTTT.

The chain links TRBV30 to TRBJ2-3; D may be TRBD2 (6 bases). CDR3 length: 14 residues. Trimming took off 4 bases at V and 3 bases at J, with 14 bases between the two ends. Germline assignment: CDR1 GTSNPN and CDR2 SVGIG (reference sequence). CDR3 protein: CAWMRDPRTDTQYF. DNA of the CDR3: TGTGCCTGGATGCGGGACCCCAGAACAGATACGCAGTATTTT. Complete variable domain (other parts from reference TRBV30 and TRBJ2-3): SQTIHQWPATLVQPVGSPLSLECTVEGTSNPNLYWYRQAAGRGLQLLFYSVGIGQISSEVPQNLSASRPQDRQFILSSKKLLLSDSGFYLCAWMRDPRTDTQYFGPGTRLTVL.

This clone was seen only a few times. This rearrangement joins TRBV9 to TRBJ2-1, with 8 nucleotides matching TRBD2. Per the germline V gene, CDR1 is SGDLS and CDR2 is YYNGEE. This CDR3 region has 15 residues. The junction had 7 bases not matched to a gene; V was cut back by 3 bases and J by 5 bases. The CDR3: CASSARPGGDNEQFF. CDR3 nucleotide sequence: TGTGCCAGCAGCGCCCGCCCGGGGGGGGACAATGAGCAGTTCTTC.

The chain employs TRBV29-1 and TRBJ2-6; D perhaps matches TRBD1 (6 bases). The CDR3 totals 15 residues. The V gene lost 7 bases and the J gene lost 2 bases, with 15 bases spanning the gap. Germline loops: CDR1 SQVTM, CDR2 ANQGSEA. CDR3 sequence: CSARLGAAGANVLTF. The DNA for the CDR3 is TGCAGCGCCCGGTTGGGGGCGGCTGGGGCCAACGTCCTGACTTTC.

This chain connects TRBV29-1 to TRBJ2-1; possible D gene TRBD2, 5 bases. Trimming took off 6 bases at V and 0 bases at J, with 18 bases between the two ends. This CDR3 spans 16 amino acids. The V gene's germline CDR1 is SQVTM and CDR2 ANQGSEA. The chain's CDR3 is CSVHWRTSGSYNEQFF. The CDR3 coding sequence is TGCAGCGTACACTGGAGGACCTCCGGCTCCTACAATGAGCAGTTCTTC.